A selection of T cell receptor beta chains follows, all from one sample in a study of T cells in Graves' hyperthyroidism and ophthalmopathy. TCRdb reanalysed the multiplex PCR reads using MiXCR and keeps one entry per CDR3 protein. The profile shows about 610,000 distinct CDR3 sequences, 14% to 15% of them singletons. Specimen: blood. The receptors were sampled from a woman aged 40 to 50 with Graves' ophthalmopathy. Both conserved end residues are part of each CDR3. Fields, in order: J gene, V gene, clone size, CDR3 protein. Not every row has a clone size; where given, it reads once, few, many or a size class.

TRBJ2-5	TRBV6-5	-	CASSYRTSGVRETQYF
TRBJ1-5	TRBV12-3/TRBV12-4	many	CASSEAGTGKNQPQHF
TRBJ2-7	TRBV7-8	many	CASSVRARNSYEQYF
TRBJ2-2	TRBV12-3/TRBV12-4	-	CASSLRFRLVAGELFF
TRBJ2-5	TRBV19	few	CASSNSETQYF
TRBJ2-2	TRBV19	many	CASSAYGSGELFF
TRBJ1-3	TRBV6-5	many	CASLAPTGGGNTIYF
TRBJ2-7	TRBV29-1	many	CSVGRGREQYF
TRBJ2-7	TRBV12-3/TRBV12-4	-	CASSPGQGRPTYEQYF
TRBJ2-2	TRBV11-3	few	CASTTRGADGELFF